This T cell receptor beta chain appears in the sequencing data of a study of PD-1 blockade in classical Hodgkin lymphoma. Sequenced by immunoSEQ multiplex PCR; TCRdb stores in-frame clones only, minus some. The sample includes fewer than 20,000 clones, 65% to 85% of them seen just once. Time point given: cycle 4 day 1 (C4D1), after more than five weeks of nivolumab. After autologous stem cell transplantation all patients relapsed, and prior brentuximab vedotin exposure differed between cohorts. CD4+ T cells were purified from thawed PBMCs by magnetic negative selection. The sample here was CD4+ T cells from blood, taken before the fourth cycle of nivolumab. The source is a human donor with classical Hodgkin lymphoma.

The CDR3 DNA reads as TGTGCCAGCAGCTTCGGCTCGGGAGGGCCCCAGCAGTACTTC. Protein product: CASSFGSGGPQQYF. This chain joins TRBV7-2 and TRBJ2-7, with 8 bases identical to TRBD2. Germline-derived CDR1 and CDR2 are SGHTA and FQGNSA. CDR3 length equals 14 residues. Trimming removed 3 bases from V and 8 bases from J; junction bases left unmatched: 9. The full variable domain, its missing parts supplied by reference TRBV7-2 and TRBJ2-7, is GAGVSQSPSNKVTEKGKDVELRCDPISGHTALYWYRQSLGQGLEFLIYFQGNSAPDKSGLPSDRFSAERTGGSVSTLTIQRTQQEDSAVYLCASSFGSGGPQQYFGPGTRLTVT.